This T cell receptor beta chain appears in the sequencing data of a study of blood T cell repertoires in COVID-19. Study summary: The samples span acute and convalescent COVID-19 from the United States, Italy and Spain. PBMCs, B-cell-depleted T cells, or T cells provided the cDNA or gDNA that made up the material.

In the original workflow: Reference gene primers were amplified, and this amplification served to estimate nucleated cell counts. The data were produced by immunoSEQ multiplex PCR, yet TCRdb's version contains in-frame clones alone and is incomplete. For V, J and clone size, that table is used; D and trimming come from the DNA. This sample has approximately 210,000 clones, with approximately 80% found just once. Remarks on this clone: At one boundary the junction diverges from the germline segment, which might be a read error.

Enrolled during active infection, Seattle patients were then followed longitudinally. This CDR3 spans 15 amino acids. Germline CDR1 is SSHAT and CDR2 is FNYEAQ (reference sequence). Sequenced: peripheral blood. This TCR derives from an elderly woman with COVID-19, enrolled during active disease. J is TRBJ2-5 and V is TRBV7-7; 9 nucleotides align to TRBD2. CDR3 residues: CASSLSGRPQETQYF. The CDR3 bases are TGTGCTAGCAGCTTGAGCGGGAGGCCCCAAGAGACCCAGTACTTC.